Included here is one TCR beta chain sequence, with context. The sample belongs to a study of cytomegalovirus exposure and HLA in healthy donors. The primer mix had 60 Vbeta and 13 Jbeta primers. Clones were read by immunoSEQ multiplex PCR, and TCRdb kept only the in-frame ones, dropping some. This table holds around 99,000 clones, roughly 71% found once. Trimming left V 5 bases short and J 5 bases short, with 12 bases between. The CDR3 spans 13 residues. Germline V gene lookup returns CDR1 SGHVS and CDR2 FQNEAQ. The TCR comes from a woman aged 70 to 79 in good health and CMV-seropositive. The V call is TRBV7-8, the J call TRBJ2-5; maybe TRBD2 (6 bases). The specimen was PBMCs. The CDR3 region is CASSGDLMETQYF. DNA of the CDR3: TGTGCCAGCAGCGGGGACTTAATGGAGACCCAGTACTTC.